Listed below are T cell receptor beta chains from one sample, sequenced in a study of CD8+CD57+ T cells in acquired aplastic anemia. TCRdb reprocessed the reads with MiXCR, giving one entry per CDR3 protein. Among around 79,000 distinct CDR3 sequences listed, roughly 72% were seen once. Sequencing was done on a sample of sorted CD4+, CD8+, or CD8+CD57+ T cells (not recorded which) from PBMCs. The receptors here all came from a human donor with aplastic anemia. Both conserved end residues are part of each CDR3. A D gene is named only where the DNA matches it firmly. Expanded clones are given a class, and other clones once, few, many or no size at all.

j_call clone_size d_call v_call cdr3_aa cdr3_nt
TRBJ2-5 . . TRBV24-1 CATSDPGKHEQYF TGTGCCACCAGTGATCCAGGAAAGCATGAGCAGTACTTC
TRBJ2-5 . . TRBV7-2 CASSADLLVGTQYF TGTGCCAGCAGCGCTGACCTCCTCGTGGGGACCCAGTACTTC
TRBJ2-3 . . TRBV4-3 CASSQESGTSTDTQYF TGCGCCAGCAGCCAAGAATCGGGGACGAGCACAGATACGCAGTATTTT
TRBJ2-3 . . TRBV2 CASRQQATSTDTQYF TGTGCCAGCAGGCAACAGGCGACTAGCACAGATACGCAGTATTTT
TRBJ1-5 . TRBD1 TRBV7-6 CASSLAGRGQPQHF TGTGCCAGCAGCTTAGCGGGCAGGGGGCAGCCCCAGCATTTT
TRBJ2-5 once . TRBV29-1 CSVEFWEETQYF TGCAGCGTTGAATTTTGGGAAGAGACCCAGTACTTC
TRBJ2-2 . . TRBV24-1 CATSDLTANTGELFF TGTGCCACCAGTGATCTAACAGCTAACACCGGGGAGCTGTTTTTT
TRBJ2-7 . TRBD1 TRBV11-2 CASSLAGQGYF TGTGCCAGCAGCTTAGCGGGACAGGGATACTTC
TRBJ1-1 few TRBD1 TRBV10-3 CAISESMGTGVRAFF TGTGCCATCAGTGAGTCGATGGGTACAGGGGTTCGTGCTTTCTTT
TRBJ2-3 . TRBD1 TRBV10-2 CASSDGTGSWEYF TGCGCCAGCAGCGACGGGACAGGGTCATGGGAGTATTTT
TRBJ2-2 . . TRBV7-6 CASSLLTNTGELFF TGTGCCAGCAGCTTACTGACGAACACCGGGGAGCTGTTTTTT
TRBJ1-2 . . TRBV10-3 CAISGSGWRANYGYTF TGTGCCATCAGTGGTTCTGGCTGGCGAGCTAACTATGGCTACACCTTC
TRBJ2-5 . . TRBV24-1 CATSDSHQETQYF TGTGCCACCAGTGACAGCCACCAAGAGACCCAGTACTTC
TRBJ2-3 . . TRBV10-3 CAIGAGATDTQYF TGTGCCATCGGGGCGGGGGCGACAGATACGCAGTATTTT
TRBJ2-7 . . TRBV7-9 CASSSTRVHEQYF TGTGCCAGTAGTTCGACCAGGGTCCACGAGCAGTACTTC
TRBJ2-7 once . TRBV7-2 CASSQDRMTHYEQYF TGTGCCAGCAGTCAAGACAGAATGACACACTACGAGCAGTACTTC
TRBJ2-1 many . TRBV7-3 CASSLWAADEQFF TGTGCCAGCAGCTTGTGGGCGGCCGATGAGCAGTTCTTC
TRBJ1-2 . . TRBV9 CASSVDANGYTF TGTGCCAGCAGCGTAGATGCCAATGGCTACACCTTC